The clone carrying this T cell receptor (beta chain) was observed a handful of times. The data stem from a study of T cell repertoires in aging, cancer and after chemotherapy. Per germline, CDR1 KGHSH and CDR2 LQKENI. The ends were cut back, 3 bases at V and 0 bases at J, with 3 bases in the middle. CDR3 length equals 12 residues. The template was genomic DNA from peripheral blood, not RNA. A mixed TRB-A/B primer pool amplified rearranged TRB by multiplex touch-down PCR. From the multiplex PCR reads, TCRdb called clonotypes with MiXCR, one entry per CDR3 protein. The table has 5,000 to 7,000 distinct CDR3 sequences, under 50% seen once.

The origin of this receptor is a human donor with a blood cancer. The V gene is TRBV18, the J gene TRBJ2-7; D call uncertain. Source material: blood. DNA for the CDR3: TGTGCCAGCTCACCGGACTCCTACGAGCAGTACTTC. Translation gives CASSPDSYEQYF.